A selection of T cell receptor beta chains follows, all from one sample in a study of pediatric ulcerative colitis. Libraries were prepared by immunoSEQ multiplex PCR; TCRdb keeps only in-frame clonotypes and omits some of them. Of several thousand clones listed, about 89% were seen once; the top ten hold approximately 2.2%. Sequencing was done on a sample of blood. These receptors were taken from a boy aged 5-17 years with mild ulcerative colitis. Each CDR3 is given with its conserved first and last residue. A D gene is named only where the DNA matches it firmly. The listing skips clone size in some rows; elsewhere it reads once, few, many or a size class.

clone_size	d_call	j_call	v_call	cdr3_nt	cdr3_aa
NA	TRBD1	TRBJ2-7	TRBV28	TGTGCCACTCTCGGGACAGGGTTTTACGAGCAGTACTTC	CATLGTGFYEQYF
NA	TRBD2	TRBJ2-5	TRBV29-1	TGCAGCGTTTCCACTAGCGCGCAAGAGACCCAGTACTTC	CSVSTSAQETQYF
NA	NA	TRBJ2-7	TRBV6-1	TGTGCCAGCAGGGACAAAAGCCGGGTCTACGAGCAGTACTTC	CASRDKSRVYEQYF
NA	NA	TRBJ1-2	TRBV12-5	TGTGCTAGTGGTTTTACAGGGAGTAACTATGGCTACACCTTC	CASGFTGSNYGYTF
once	NA	TRBJ2-5	TRBV11-2	TGTGCCAGCAGCCCCCCGCCGACGACCAGGGGACAAGAGACCCAGTACTTC	CASSPPPTTRGQETQYF
NA	NA	TRBJ2-3	TRBV6-1	TGTGCCAGCAGTGTCTTATCCAGCACAGATACGCAGTATTTT	CASSVLSSTDTQYF
NA	NA	TRBJ1-1	TRBV19	TGTGCCAGTAGTAAGTCAGACACTTTGAGCACTGAAGCTTTCTTT	CASSKSDTLSTEAFF
NA	TRBD2	TRBJ2-1	TRBV7-2	TGTGCCAGCAGCTCGAGGGGTCTAGCGGGAGAGCAGTTCTTC	CASSSRGLAGEQFF
few	NA	TRBJ2-2	TRBV6-5	TGTGCCAGCAGCCGACCTCGACCCCCCGGGGAGCTGTTTTTT	CASSRPRPPGELFF
once	TRBD2	TRBJ2-7	TRBV7-6	TGTGCCAGCAGCTTATGGGCGGGGGTAGGCTACGAGCAGTACTTC	CASSLWAGVGYEQYF
NA	NA	TRBJ1-5	TRBV19	TGTGCCAGTAGTCTAGGGAGGGGTAGAGGCAATCAGCCCCAGCATTTT	CASSLGRGRGNQPQHF
NA	TRBD2	TRBJ2-3	TRBV28	TGTGCCAGCAGTTTATGGCGGGAGAGCACAGATACGCAGTATTTT	CASSLWRESTDTQYF
NA	NA	TRBJ2-7	TRBV28	TGTGCCAGCGGAGGGGAAGGCTACGAGCAGTACTTC	CASGGEGYEQYF
NA	TRBD1	TRBJ2-5	TRBV18	TGTGCCAGCTCACCTTACGTACAGGGGGCGCCGGAGACCCAGTACTTC	CASSPYVQGAPETQYF
NA	NA	TRBJ1-1	TRBV27	TGTGCCAGCAGTCGTTTAATAGACTCCTCCGGGGGCTGGACTGAAGCTTTCTTT	CASSRLIDSSGGWTEAFF
NA	NA	TRBJ2-1	TRBV4-1	TGCGCCAGCAGCCAAGATAGGGTGGGGGATGAGCAGTTCTTC	CASSQDRVGDEQFF
NA	NA	TRBJ1-2	TRBV30	TGTGCCTGGAGTCGTCAGACTAACTATGGCTACACCTTC	CAWSRQTNYGYTF
NA	NA	TRBJ1-2	TRBV9	TGTGCCAGCAGCGTTGAGGGGGGCGCCCACTATGGCTACACCTTC	CASSVEGGAHYGYTF
NA	NA	TRBJ2-5	TRBV5-6	TGTGCCAGCAGCTCATACTTAACAGGATTCCAAGAGACCCAGTACTTC	CASSSYLTGFQETQYF
NA	NA	TRBJ2-5	TRBV10-1	TGCGCCAGCTCCCCAGGGGAGACCCAGTACTTC	CASSPGETQYF
NA	NA	TRBJ2-5	TRBV6-1	TGTGCCAGCAGTGAGTCTTTGGGACACCGTCAAGAGACCCAGTACTTC	CASSESLGHRQETQYF
once	TRBD2	TRBJ2-5	TRBV15	TGTGCCACCAGCAGGGGGGGAGGGTCTGGAGAGACCCAGTACTTC	CATSRGGGSGETQYF
NA	NA	TRBJ1-1	TRBV25-1	TGTGCCAGCAGTGCAATGAACACTGAAGCTTTCTTT	CASSAMNTEAFF
NA	TRBD2	TRBJ2-3	TRBV16	TGTGCCAGCAGCCAATCCCAGGGAGCGGGAGGCCCCCATACGCAGTATTTT	CASSQSQGAGGPHTQYF
NA	TRBD1	TRBJ1-1	TRBV6-1	TGTGCCAGCAGTGAAAACAGGGGGCTCACTGAAGCTTTCTTT	CASSENRGLTEAFF
NA	TRBD1	TRBJ1-1	TRBV28	TGTGCCAGCAGTAACGGACAGGGGAACACTGAAGCTTTCTTT	CASSNGQGNTEAFF
NA	NA	TRBJ2-5	TRBV6-1	TGTGCCAGCAGTCCGACCTTTGGACGGCCCGAGACCCAGTACTTC	CASSPTFGRPETQYF
NA	NA	TRBJ2-2	TRBV5-1	TGCGCCAGCAGCTTGGGCTTCCCCAAGGACACCGGGGAGCTGTTTTTT	CASSLGFPKDTGELFF
NA	NA	TRBJ2-3	TRBV5-4	TGTGCCAGCAGCTTGGGTGGTTCTTCCGTTGCAGGCTACACAGATACGCAGTATTTT	CASSLGGSSVAGYTDTQYF
once	NA	TRBJ2-7	TRBV7-8	TGTGCCAGCAGCTTTAGGAAAAACAACCACTACGAGCAGTACTTC	CASSFRKNNHYEQYF
NA	NA	TRBJ1-1	TRBV7-9	TGTGCCAGCAGCCAAGCAGGCGGGACTGAAGCTTTCTTT	CASSQAGGTEAFF
NA	NA	TRBJ2-1	TRBV5-4	TGTGCCAGCAGCCCATATAGCGGATTAAGCTCCTACAATGAGCAGTTCTTC	CASSPYSGLSSYNEQFF
NA	NA	TRBJ1-6	TRBV11-2	TGTGCCAGCAGCGTCCAGAATTCACCCCTCCACTTT	CASSVQNSPLHF
large	NA	TRBJ1-1	TRBV11-2	TGTGCCAGCAGCCCCTCTGGGAGACCTGAAGCTTTCTTT	CASSPSGRPEAFF
NA	TRBD1	TRBJ1-3	TRBV6-6	TGTGCCAGCAGTTGGACAGGGTCTGACACCATATATTTT	CASSWTGSDTIYF
NA	NA	TRBJ1-2	TRBV13	TGTGCCAGCAAAGTTGCAGGGTTGGCTAACTATGGCTACACCTTC	CASKVAGLANYGYTF
once	TRBD1	TRBJ2-3	TRBV19	TGTGCCAGTTCTCAAGACAGGGCTCGCACAGATACGCAGTATTTT	CASSQDRARTDTQYF
NA	TRBD2	TRBJ2-7	TRBV6-6	TGTGCCAGCAGTCCGGGACTAGTGAGTCACGAGCAGTACTTC	CASSPGLVSHEQYF
NA	TRBD1	TRBJ2-3	TRBV19	TGTGCCAGTAGTGGGGGCAGGGGGTTATCAGAAGATACGCAGTATTTT	CASSGGRGLSEDTQYF
NA	NA	TRBJ1-5	TRBV4-2	TGTGCCAGCAGCCAAGAACCCTGGACGGGAAATCAGCCCCAGCATTTT	CASSQEPWTGNQPQHF
NA	TRBD2	TRBJ2-3	TRBV6-1	TGTGCCAGCAGTGGACTAGCGGGACCAGATACGCAGTATTTT	CASSGLAGPDTQYF
NA	NA	TRBJ2-7	TRBV29-1	TGCAGCGTTGAGTGGTCCCAATCCTACGAGCAGTACTTC	CSVEWSQSYEQYF
few	TRBD1	TRBJ2-7	TRBV13	TGTGCCAGCAGCTTAGAGGGACAGGGGGAAGTGTCCTACGAGCAGTACTTC	CASSLEGQGEVSYEQYF